This record looks at one TCR beta chain sequence and its context. A far larger clone is one base from this, pointing to a likely read error. The conserved final phenylalanine or tryptophan is absent from the CDR3, which likely points to a read error. This specimen belongs to a study of kidney transplant recipient with SARS-CoV-2 infection. TCRdb reanalysed the reads using MiXCR and keeps one entry per CDR3 protein. In the table there are roughly 230,000 distinct CDR3 sequences, less than 35% of which are singletons. CDR1 and CDR2 (germline): MNHNS, SASEGT. This CDR3 comprises 14 residues. V lost 2 bases and J lost 3, with 7 bases in between.

The source was a blood sample, collected at baseline and between days 110 and 120 from a kidney transplant recipient. This chain connects TRBV6-1 to TRBJ2-2; D unclear. This receptor was obtained from a male patient younger than 45 who had COVID-19 and was a kidney transplant recipient. T cells may partly derive from the graft donor. The CDR3 reads CASSESADTGELFL. The DNA of the CDR3 is TGTGCCAGCAGTGAATCGGCGGACACCGGGGAGCTGTTTCTT.